Detailed here is one TCR beta chain. With V trimmed by 4 bases and J by 2 bases, 10 bases remained unmatched. This CDR3 region has 16 residues. Looked up from germline, CDR1 is SGHRS and CDR2 is YFSETQ. This specimen belongs to a study of blood T cell repertoires in COVID-19. The assay was immunoSEQ multiplex PCR, and TCRdb's table has in-frame clones only and misses some. The data show about 140,000 clones, roughly 80% seen once. Sequenced: peripheral blood. The origin of this receptor is a woman aged 45 to 65 with active or convalescent COVID-19. V is TRBV5-1 and J is TRBJ2-5, with 8 nucleotides matching TRBD2. CDR3 protein: CASSPTSGGGQETQYF. In DNA form, the CDR3 reads TGCGCCAGCAGCCCCACTAGCGGAGGAGGGCAAGAGACCCAGTACTTC.